The present T cell receptor beta chain was sequenced within a study of T cell responses to AZD1222 COVID-19 vaccine. Notes on the study in general: Most donors were white British, females outnumbered males, and clonal diversity was possibly underestimated. Close to half of spike-specific TCRs reportedly recognize unmutated variant regions. Two AZD1222 doses significantly raised spike-specific TCR breadth and depth over controls.

Trimming took 2 bases from V and 7 from J; bases not matched to a gene: 8. Per germline, CDR1 SGHNT and CDR2 YYREEE (reference sequence). The CDR3 runs 17 residues. Measured with immunoSEQ multiplex PCR; TCRdb has only the in-frame clones, and not every one. This sample carries fewer than 110,000 clones, just over 90% of them seen once, and the ten largest clones take under 1.5%. This clone showed up just once. Its cognate antigen is unknown. This chain joins TRBV5-4 and TRBJ2-1, with TRBD2 identical over 14 bases. The TCR sequence derives from an adult in good health. Specimen: peripheral blood, collected on day 0 of AZD1222 vaccination. The CDR3 nucleotides read TGTGCCAGCAGCTTCGGACCAGGACTAGCGGGGGGTAATGAGCAGTTCTTC. Its translation is CASSFGPGLAGGNEQFF.